This TCR beta chain stems from a study of regulatory T cells in long-lasting Graves disease. CDR1 and CDR2 from the germline V gene are SGHRS and YFSETQ. V trimming: 2 bases; J trimming: 5 bases; junction bases outside the gene matches: 11. The CDR3 loop spans 16 amino acids. iRepertoire HTBI primers and Arm-PCR of CDR3 regions built TCR beta libraries. From the multiplex PCR reads, TCRdb called clonotypes with MiXCR, one entry per CDR3 protein. The table records hundreds of thousands of distinct CDR3 sequences, under 20% of them present only once. Sample time point: newly diagnosed GD, antithyroid drugs for less than 3 months. Following extraction of RNA from PBMCs, that RNA was used to make the TCR library. The sample also formed part of further work on T cells in Graves' hyperthyroidism and ophthalmopathy.

The receptor's source is a woman aged 25-40 years with Graves disease. The sample here was peripheral blood mononuclear cells (PBMCs), taken at new diagnosis, from a patient treated with antithyroid drugs. The chain links TRBV5-1 to TRBJ2-3; TRBD2 agrees at 7 bases. In DNA, the CDR3 is TGCGCCAGCAGCTTCCCCCCTAGCGGAGCTAAAGATACGCAGTATTTT. This gives the protein CASSFPPSGAKDTQYF.